This is a list of T cell receptor beta chains from one sample in a study of beta chain features in type 1 diabetes. Generated by immunoSEQ multiplex PCR, the TCRdb table keeps only in-frame clones and is missing some. The repertoire includes some 250,000 clones, over 11% of them detected once, and 0.015% to 0.02% sits in the top ten. The source material was naive CD4+ T cells from blood. These receptors were obtained from a young man with type 1 diabetes. CDR3s include the opening cysteine and the closing phenylalanine or tryptophan. Each record gives: D gene, clone size, V gene, J gene, CDR3 protein, CDR3 DNA. A D gene is named only where the DNA matches it firmly. A clone size is listed for some rows: how often the clone was seen (once, few, many), or a class if it is expanded.

-,-,TRBV13,TRBJ2-3,CASSARDSTTDTQYF,TGTGCCAGCAGCGCACGGGACTCGACCACAGATACGCAGTATTTT
TRBD2,-,TRBV29-1,TRBJ2-5,CSVEDPWRGGTFTQETQYF,TGCAGCGTTGAAGATCCTTGGAGGGGAGGGACCTTTACACAAGAGACCCAGTACTTC
TRBD2,few,TRBV4-1,TRBJ2-3,CASSPYSLAGSTDTQYF,TGCGCCAGCAGCCCTTACTCTTTAGCGGGGAGCACAGATACGCAGTATTTT
TRBD2,few,TRBV29-1,TRBJ2-7,CSVEPSGSNEQYF,TGCAGCGTTGAGCCTAGCGGGAGTAACGAGCAGTACTTC
TRBD1,-,TRBV6-1,TRBJ2-1,CASRTWTGARGEQFF,TGTGCCAGCAGGACCTGGACAGGGGCCAGAGGAGAGCAGTTCTTC
-,-,TRBV18,TRBJ2-5,CASSPLGQETQYF,TGTGCCAGCTCACCTCTAGGTCAAGAGACCCAGTACTTC
-,-,TRBV7-2,TRBJ2-7,CASSSPVLYEQYF,TGTGCCAGCAGCTCCCCCGTTTTATACGAGCAGTACTTC
-,-,TRBV5-1,TRBJ1-2,CASSPSTNYGYTF,TGCGCCAGCAGCCCGAGCACTAACTATGGCTACACCTTC
TRBD1,-,TRBV11-2,TRBJ1-5,CASSRQGDQPQHF,TGTGCCAGCAGCCGACAGGGTGATCAGCCCCAGCATTTT
-,-,TRBV10-3,TRBJ1-4,CASSDSGLAKVFF,TGTGCCAGCTCGGACAGTGGCCTGGCGAAGGTGTTTTTT
-,-,TRBV11-2,TRBJ1-4,CASSSQGTNEKLFF,TGTGCCAGCAGCTCTCAGGGGACTAATGAAAAACTGTTTTTT
-,-,TRBV6-1,TRBJ2-1,CASSDRQSSYNEQFF,TGTGCCAGCAGTGACCGACAGAGCTCCTACAATGAGCAGTTCTTC
TRBD1,few,TRBV11-2,TRBJ2-7,CASSRDRGEAQYF,TGTGCCAGCAGCCGGGACAGGGGGGAGGCGCAGTACTTC
TRBD2,-,TRBV5-1,TRBJ2-2,CASSTTSGGPANTGELFF,TGCGCCAGCAGCACGACTAGCGGGGGGCCTGCGAACACCGGGGAGCTGTTTTTT
TRBD2,-,TRBV4-1,TRBJ2-7,CASSQLTSGISYEQYF,TGCGCCAGCAGCCAATTGACTAGCGGGATCTCCTACGAGCAGTACTTC
TRBD1,few,TRBV29-1,TRBJ1-1,CSAYRGGNTEAFF,TGCAGCGCTTACAGGGGCGGAAACACTGAAGCTTTCTTT
TRBD2,-,TRBV5-1,TRBJ2-2,CATQRGAAATGELFF,TGCGCCACCCAGCGGGGGGCTGCTGCAACCGGGGAGCTGTTTTTT
TRBD1,-,TRBV14,TRBJ2-2,CASSQNTGTGGAGELFF,TGTGCCAGCAGCCAGAACACCGGGACAGGGGGTGCCGGGGAGCTGTTTTTT
TRBD1,few,TRBV7-2,TRBJ1-1,CASSFPQGASTEAFF,TGTGCCAGCAGCTTTCCCCAGGGGGCGAGCACTGAAGCTTTCTTT
TRBD1,-,TRBV19,TRBJ1-5,CASSHTGVGSNQPQHF,TGTGCCAGTAGTCACACAGGGGTAGGTAGCAATCAGCCCCAGCATTTT
-,few,TRBV29-1,TRBJ2-3,CSVTNDKTGGTDTQYF,TGCAGCGTTACAAACGATAAGACAGGAGGCACAGATACGCAGTATTTT
TRBD1,few,TRBV29-1,TRBJ2-3,CSVEGTGSDTQYF,TGCAGCGTTGAGGGGACAGGGAGCGATACGCAGTATTTT
-,few,TRBV5-1,TRBJ2-1,CASSLGHTGTLNEQFF,TGCGCCAGCAGCTTGGGGCACACCGGGACTCTGAATGAGCAGTTCTTC
TRBD1,-,TRBV6-5,TRBJ1-5,CASSPLQGGSQPQHF,TGTGCCAGCAGTCCGTTACAGGGGGGAAGTCAGCCCCAGCATTTT
-,few,TRBV19,TRBJ1-6,CASRLGDSPLHF,TGTGCCAGTAGATTGGGCGATTCACCCCTCCACTTT